This entry lists 8 T cell receptor beta chains sequenced from one sample in a study of blood T cells in healthy people across ages. The second PCR ran roughly 6 to 11 cycles with a sample-barcoded 5' primer and J-beta primers. One entry per CDR3 protein results from TCRdb running MiXCR on the 5' RACE reads. This sample has nearly 800,000 distinct CDR3 sequences, with around a quarter found just once. These data are also associated with another study on T cells of mothers and their children.

The sequenced material came from blood. These receptors came from a boy between 5 and 17 years old in good health.

The rearrangement links TRBV28 to TRBJ2-5; D may be TRBD1 (5 bases). Germline CDR1 and CDR2: MDHEN and SYDVKM. Trimming pared 2 bases from V and 6 bases from J, leaving 13 bases between. CDR3 length: 14 residues. In nucleotides, the CDR3 is TGTGCCAGCAGTTTAAGGGGATTGAGAAAGACCCAGTACTTC. This encodes CASSLRGLRKTQYF. The whole variable domain, filled in from reference TRBV28 and TRBJ2-5, reads DVKVTQSSRYLVKRTGEKVFLECVQDMDHENMFWYRQDPGLGLRLIYFSYDVKMKEKGDIPEGYSVSREKKERFSLILESASTNQTSMYLCASSLRGLRKTQYFGPGTRLLVL.

V and J are TRBV12-3 or TRBV12-4 and TRBJ2-7; 7 positions agree with TRBD1. This CDR3 has 16 amino acids. The ends lost 6 bases at V and 1 base at J; junction bases unmatched: 12. The chain's CDR3 is CASSPTTGKGSYEQYF. The CDR3 nucleotides are TGTGCCAGCAGCCCCACGACAGGGAAGGGTTCCTACGAGCAGTACTTC.

CDR3 coding DNA: TGTGCCACCAGCAGAGATCGTGGCAGCTACAATGAGCAGTTCTTC. Protein product: CATSRDRGSYNEQFF. This chain uses TRBV15 with TRBJ2-1; no firm D call. Germline lookup yields CDR1 LNHNV and CDR2 YYDKDF (reference sequence). The CDR3 spans 15 residues. Trimming pared 0 bases from V and 3 bases from J, leaving 9 bases between.

This clonotype was counted a few times. The genes are TRBV29-1 and TRBJ2-1, with D maybe TRBD2 (6 bases). From germline, CDR1 is SQVTM and CDR2 ANQGSEA. Trimming left V 5 bases short and J 4 bases short, with 15 bases between. This CDR3 is 14 amino acids long. The CDR3 DNA reads as TGCAGCGTTTACGGGAGCGACCATTACAATGAGCAGTTCTTC. Protein product: CSVYGSDHYNEQFF.

This chain uses TRBV12-3 or TRBV12-4 with TRBJ2-3; D gene ambiguous. V was shortened by 3 bases and J by 3 bases, with 10 bases between the two germline ends. The CDR3 is made up of 14 amino acids. The DNA for the CDR3 is TGTGCCAGCAGTTTTGCCCGGAAAACAGATACGCAGTATTTT. It encodes CASSFARKTDTQYF.

This clonotype has only a few counts. This rearrangement joins TRBV29-1 to TRBJ1-2; D gene unclear. This CDR3 comprises 14 residues. Germline CDR1 and CDR2: SQVTM and ANQGSEA. V lost 2 bases and J lost 8, with 18 bases in between. CDR3 bases: TGCAGCGTTGAACGTGCCGGGCCGGCCCGGGGCTACACCTTC. Amino acid sequence: CSVERAGPARGYTF.

V is TRBV29-1 and J is TRBJ2-5; 8 nucleotides line up with TRBD2. The DNA end favors TRBJ2-7, so the J call may be wrong. Germline V gene lookup returns CDR1 SQVTM and CDR2 ANQGSEA. The CDR3 runs to 15 residues. In DNA, the CDR3 is TGCAGCGTTGAGTCGACGGGACTAGGGCCCTACGAGCAGTACTTC. Its translation is CSVESTGLGPYEQYF.

The chain links TRBV2 to TRBJ1-2, with D tentatively TRBD1 (5 bases). The germline V gene has CDR1 SNHLY and CDR2 FYNNEI. Trimming took 6 bases from V and 12 from J, leaving 14 bases between them. The CDR3 loop spans 11 amino acids. CDR3 sequence (DNA): TGTGCCAGCAGCGTCGGGACGGCTGACACCTTC. It encodes CASSVGTADTF.